The table lists the clone carrying this TCR beta chain with many counts. The data belong to a study of T cells in Graves' hyperthyroidism and ophthalmopathy. Amplified TCR beta CDR3 regions derived from RNA transcripts. Researchers ran a first-round RT-PCR on the TCR CDR3 using the HTBI primer set. TCRdb used MiXCR to reprocess the multiplex PCR reads, holding one entry per CDR3 protein. The sample has approximately 690,000 distinct CDR3 sequences, about 20% seen once; the top ten hold about 35%. Pregnant or lactating patients were excluded, as were those with uncontrolled infection or other autoimmune disease. Orbital computed tomography, thyroid ultrasound, serum thyroxine and TRAb, and clinical symptoms together informed the diagnoses. The source is a man in his thirties or forties with Graves' ophthalmopathy. Sample: blood.

CDR3 sequence reads: CASSLNTGQLNTEAFF. The CDR3 DNA reads as TGTGCCAGCTCACTAAACACAGGTCAGTTGAACACTGAAGCTTTCTTT. The rearrangement links TRBV18 to TRBJ1-1, with a weak D call TRBD1 (5 bases). The CDR3 runs 16 residues. Germline CDR1 reads KGHSH; CDR2 reads LQKENI. V lost 4 bases and J lost 0, with 15 bases in between.